Listed below are T cell receptor beta chains from one sample, sequenced in a study of T cells in Graves' hyperthyroidism and ophthalmopathy. TCRdb ran MiXCR on the multiplex PCR reads and lists one entry per CDR3 protein. The sample records over 700,000 distinct CDR3 sequences, 35% being singletons. The sequenced sample was blood. Receptor source: a woman in her thirties or forties with Graves' hyperthyroidism. The CDR3 runs from the conserved cysteine through the conserved F or W. A D gene is named only where the DNA matches it firmly. Only part of the rows carry a size: once, few, many, or a class if the clone is expanded.

V: TRBV15; J: TRBJ2-5; size: -; D: -; DNA: TGTGCCACCAGCAGAGGGGCGGGTGACGGGGAGACCCAGTACTTC; CDR3: CATSRGAGDGETQYF
V: TRBV7-3; J: TRBJ1-2; size: many; D: -; DNA: TGTGCCAGCTCCCCGCAGCGGGGGTATGGCTACACCTTC; CDR3: CASSPQRGYGYTF
V: TRBV2; J: TRBJ1-2; size: many; D: -; DNA: TGTGCCAGCACCTCTGGAGGGGACTATGGCTACACCTTC; CDR3: CASTSGGDYGYTF
V: TRBV20-1; J: TRBJ1-5; size: many; D: -; DNA: TGCAGTGCTAGCAAGGGGCCGCAAGGTCAGCCCCAGCATTTT; CDR3: CSASKGPQGQPQHF
V: TRBV20-1; J: TRBJ1-1; size: few; D: -; DNA: TGCAGTGCCGGGGTTCTGAACACTGAAGCTTTCTTT; CDR3: CSAGVLNTEAFF
V: TRBV9; J: TRBJ1-1; size: many; D: TRBD1; DNA: TGTGCCAGCAGCGCTACCGGACAGGCGCGTGGTGAAGCTTTCTTT; CDR3: CASSATGQARGEAFF
V: TRBV19; J: TRBJ2-2; size: many; D: TRBD2; DNA: TGTGCCAGTCATTCGGCTAGCGGGGCCGGGGAGCTGTTTTTT; CDR3: CASHSASGAGELFF
V: TRBV10-3; J: TRBJ2-1; size: once; D: TRBD1; DNA: TGTGCCATCAGCCCGGGACAGTACAATGAGCAGTTCTTC; CDR3: CAISPGQYNEQFF
V: TRBV9; J: TRBJ2-7; size: many; D: TRBD2; DNA: TGTGCCAGCAGCCCCCGGACTAGCGGGACCGCCTACGAGCAGTACTTC; CDR3: CASSPRTSGTAYEQYF
V: TRBV7-9; J: TRBJ1-6; size: many; D: TRBD1; DNA: TGTGCCAGCAGCTCCGACAGGGGAGTGATTTCACCCCTCCACTTT; CDR3: CASSSDRGVISPLHF
V: TRBV9; J: TRBJ1-2; size: many; D: TRBD1; DNA: TGTGCCAGCAGCGCTACGCGAGGTGGGACAGGGAGATATGGCTACACCTTC; CDR3: CASSATRGGTGRYGYTF
V: TRBV5-1; J: TRBJ2-2; size: -; D: -; DNA: TGCGCCAGCAGCTTGGCCGGTGCAGGGAACACCGGGGAGCTGTTTTTT; CDR3: CASSLAGAGNTGELFF
V: TRBV11-2; J: TRBJ1-2; size: -; D: -; DNA: TGTGCCAGCAGCTCCACGACAGTCCCTGGCTATGGCTACACCTTC; CDR3: CASSSTTVPGYGYTF
V: TRBV7-8; J: TRBJ1-2; size: once; D: TRBD1; DNA: TGTGCCAGCAGCTTGACAGGGAGTGACTACACCTTC; CDR3: CASSLTGSDYTF
V: TRBV19; J: TRBJ1-5; size: few; D: -; DNA: TGTGCCAGTAGTATAGGGACACCGGGCACTCAGCCCCAGCATTTT; CDR3: CASSIGTPGTQPQHF
V: TRBV12-3/TRBV12-4; J: TRBJ1-2; size: -; D: -; DNA: TGTGCCAGCAGTTTAAGGGGGGACACCTTTAACTATGGCTACACCTTC; CDR3: CASSLRGDTFNYGYTF
V: TRBV7-2; J: TRBJ1-6; size: -; D: -; DNA: TGTGCCTGGGCAGGTAGCCCTAATTCACCCCTCCACTTT; CDR3: CAWAGSPNSPLHF
V: TRBV4-1; J: TRBJ1-5; size: -; D: -; DNA: TGCGCCAGCAGCCGTGGGGGGGGGGACAATCAGCCCCAGCATTTT; CDR3: CASSRGGGDNQPQHF
V: TRBV11-1; J: TRBJ2-5; size: many; D: -; DNA: TGTGCCAGCAGCTTCGCGGGAACCTGGGAGACCCAGTACTTC; CDR3: CASSFAGTWETQYF
V: TRBV10-3; J: TRBJ1-2; size: many; D: -; DNA: TGTGCCATCAGTGAGACCCAGAACCAAGACAACTATGGCTACACCTTC; CDR3: CAISETQNQDNYGYTF
V: TRBV7-2; J: TRBJ2-7; size: many; D: -; DNA: TGTGCCAGCAGCTCCCGAGTCGGCGGGACCCCACCCCACGAGCAGTACTTC; CDR3: CASSSRVGGTPPHEQYF
V: TRBV2; J: TRBJ1-5; size: -; D: TRBD1; DNA: TGTGCCAGCAGTTACGCCCCCGGACAGGGGAATCAGCCCCAGCATTTT; CDR3: CASSYAPGQGNQPQHF
V: TRBV20-1; J: TRBJ1-2; size: -; D: -; DNA: TGCAGTGCTACCGATTTCGCTAACTATGGCTACACCTTC; CDR3: CSATDFANYGYTF
V: TRBV6-5; J: TRBJ2-5; size: -; D: -; DNA: TGTGCCAGCAGTATAGACAGATCAGCGGAGACCCAGTACTTC; CDR3: CASSIDRSAETQYF
V: TRBV6-4; J: TRBJ1-4; size: -; D: -; DNA: TGTGCCAGCAGTGACCCGGTCCCGGGCCAGACAAATGAAAAACTGTTTTTT; CDR3: CASSDPVPGQTNEKLFF
V: TRBV18; J: TRBJ2-5; size: -; D: -; DNA: TGTGCCAGCTCACCAGTCCCAGGCGGGGAGACCCAGTACTTC; CDR3: CASSPVPGGETQYF
V: TRBV10-3; J: TRBJ2-5; size: -; D: TRBD1; DNA: TGTGCCATCAGTGAAGAACAGGGACAGCAAGAGACCCAGTACTTC; CDR3: CAISEEQGQQETQYF
V: TRBV2; J: TRBJ1-1; size: many; D: -; DNA: TGTGCCATCGCAGCTGTGCAAGGTGAAGCTTTCTTT; CDR3: CAIAAVQGEAFF
V: TRBV29-1; J: TRBJ1-1; size: few; D: -; DNA: TGCAGCGTTGAAGAAATTGGGTTGGGGGCTGGGACTGAAGCTTTCTTT; CDR3: CSVEEIGLGAGTEAFF
V: TRBV9; J: TRBJ1-2; size: many; D: -; DNA: TGTGCCAGCAGCGTATGGACCAGTCGGCGTGGCTACACCTTC; CDR3: CASSVWTSRRGYTF
V: TRBV29-1; J: TRBJ2-3; size: -; D: -; DNA: TGCAGCGTTGAACCCGGGGCCTTAGGGGATACGCAGTATTTT; CDR3: CSVEPGALGDTQYF
V: TRBV24-1; J: TRBJ1-1; size: many; D: TRBD1; DNA: TGTGCCACCAGTGACCACCCAGGGGGGGCAGCTTTCTTT; CDR3: CATSDHPGGAAFF
V: TRBV12-3/TRBV12-4; J: TRBJ1-6; size: many; D: -; DNA: TGTGCCAGCAGTTTAGGGCGTCGAAATTCACCCCTCCACTTT; CDR3: CASSLGRRNSPLHF
V: TRBV6-2/TRBV6-3; J: TRBJ2-7; size: -; D: TRBD2; DNA: TGTGCCAGCAGTTACTCGACTAGCGCAAGCGACGAGCAGTACTTC; CDR3: CASSYSTSASDEQYF
V: TRBV20-1; J: TRBJ1-2; size: -; D: -; DNA: TGCAGTGCTCCTCCGCCTTATGGCTACACCTTC; CDR3: CSAPPPYGYTF
V: TRBV7-9; J: TRBJ2-5; size: -; D: -; DNA: TGTGCCAGCAGCTTATTGTCAGTCCAAGAGACCCAGTACTTC; CDR3: CASSLLSVQETQYF
V: TRBV7-2; J: TRBJ2-7; size: -; D: -; DNA: TGTGCCAGCAGCAGTGTCACAATGGGGGAGCAGTACTTC; CDR3: CASSSVTMGEQYF
V: TRBV27; J: TRBJ2-7; size: few; D: -; DNA: TGTGCCAGCAGTTTATCGGTTCCGGCTTACGAGCAGTACTTC; CDR3: CASSLSVPAYEQYF
V: TRBV19; J: TRBJ1-1; size: -; D: -; DNA: TGTGCCAGCAGCGAACAGGGAACGAACACTGAAGCTTTCTTT; CDR3: CASSEQGTNTEAFF
V: TRBV7-9; J: TRBJ2-1; size: -; D: -; DNA: TGTGCCAGCAGCCCCCAACATTTCCATCGCGGGTACAATGAGCAGTTCTTC; CDR3: CASSPQHFHRGYNEQFF
V: TRBV7-9; J: TRBJ2-7; size: -; D: -; DNA: TGTGCCAGCAACCAGGACGGGGAATACTACGAGCAGTACTTC; CDR3: CASNQDGEYYEQYF
V: TRBV12-3/TRBV12-4; J: TRBJ1-5; size: few; D: TRBD1; DNA: TGTGCCAGCAGTTTAGGACAGGGTCGTAGTCAGCCCCAGCATTTT; CDR3: CASSLGQGRSQPQHF
V: TRBV11-2; J: TRBJ2-5; size: -; D: -; DNA: TGTGCCAGCAGCTTGGACCTCGAGGGGGAGACCCAGTACTTC; CDR3: CASSLDLEGETQYF
V: TRBV10-3; J: TRBJ1-3; size: many; D: -; DNA: TGTGCCATCAGCACCGGGACCGAAAACACCATATATTTT; CDR3: CAISTGTENTIYF
V: TRBV10-3; J: TRBJ1-6; size: -; D: TRBD1; DNA: TGTGCCATCAGTGAGTCGGACAGGGACAGCTCACCCCTCCACTTT; CDR3: CAISESDRDSSPLHF
V: TRBV2; J: TRBJ1-1; size: many; D: -; DNA: TGTGCCCGGGCAAAAGACAGCACTGAAGCTTTCTTT; CDR3: CARAKDSTEAFF
V: TRBV15; J: TRBJ1-2; size: many; D: -; DNA: TGTGCCACCAGCAGAGATCGAGAGAGCGGCTACACCTTC; CDR3: CATSRDRESGYTF
V: TRBV20-1; J: TRBJ2-5; size: many; D: -; DNA: TGCAGTACAGGCCGAGGGTCCGCGGAGACCCAGTACTTC; CDR3: CSTGRGSAETQYF
V: TRBV12-3/TRBV12-4; J: TRBJ2-7; size: few; D: -; DNA: TGTGCCAGCAGTTTTGGGACACCTTTCGAGCAGTACTTC; CDR3: CASSFGTPFEQYF
V: TRBV20-1; J: TRBJ1-1; size: many; D: -; DNA: TGCAGTGCTAGAGATCCCAGCACGAACACTGAAGCTTTCTTT; CDR3: CSARDPSTNTEAFF
V: TRBV5-8; J: TRBJ1-2; size: few; D: -; DNA: TGTGCCAGCAGCACCACCCGGGCCATCCGGGGCTACACCTTC; CDR3: CASSTTRAIRGYTF